These 25 T cell receptor beta chains originate from one sample sequenced in a study of control samples from healthy donors and cancer patients. Clones were read by immunoSEQ multiplex PCR, and TCRdb kept only the in-frame ones, dropping some. The sample holds tens of thousands of clones, 85% to 90% seen once. The sample was blood. These receptors were collected from a woman aged 60-75 years in good health.

This chain links TRBV7-8 with TRBJ1-6, with a weak D call TRBD1 (6 bases). The length of the CDR3 is 13 residues. The ends were cut back, 5 bases at V and 14 bases at J, with 16 bases in the middle. The germline V gene encodes CDR1 SGHVS and CDR2 FQNEAQ. This CDR3 reads CASSPGGTLSLHF. The CDR3 DNA reads as TGTGCCAGCAGCCCGGGGGGCACTTTATCCCTCCACTTT. Full variable domain (rest looked up from reference TRBV7-8 and TRBJ1-6): GAGVSQSPRYKVAKRGQDVALRCDPISGHVSLFWYQQALGQGPEFLTYFQNEAQLDKSGLPSDRFFAERPEGSVSTLKIQRTQQEDSAVYLCASSPGGTLSLHFGNGTRLTVT.

The chain links TRBV4-2 to TRBJ1-5, with TRBD1 as a possible D gene (6 bases). With 1 base removed from V and 1 base from J, the gap between germline ends came to 20 bases. From germline, CDR1 is LGHNA and CDR2 YNFKEQ. This CDR3 is built from 19 residues. CDR3 loop: CASSQGTVEEFLSNQPQHF. The CDR3 nucleotides read TGTGCCAGCAGCCAAGGGACAGTAGAGGAGTTTCTAAGCAATCAGCCCCAGCATTTT.

This chain joins TRBV7-8 and TRBJ1-2; 10 bases are shared with TRBD1. In germline, CDR1 is SGHVS, CDR2 FQNEAQ. Trimming took 1 base from V and 6 from J; bases not matched to a gene: 2. This CDR3 is built from 14 residues. The CDR3 nucleotides are TGTGCCAGCAGCTTAGGGGACAGGGGTCATGGCTACACCTTC. This codes for CASSLGDRGHGYTF.

With respect to this clone: At one boundary the junction diverges from the germline segment, which might be a read error. The DNA for the CDR3 is TGTGCCAGCACTTCCGGGGCCGGAGACTACGGCTACACCTTC. The encoded protein is CASTSGAGDYGYTF. The J gene is TRBJ1-2, the V gene TRBV2; D possibly corresponds to TRBD1 (5 bases). Germline lookup yields CDR1 SNHLY and CDR2 FYNNEI. The CDR3 totals 14 residues.

The V call is TRBV12-3 or TRBV12-4, the J call TRBJ2-5; no clear D. The CDR3 sequence is 13 residues long. The V end was cut by 1 base, the J end by 5 bases, with 8 bases between. CDR3 sequence reads: CASSLVAAETQYF. Here the CDR3 DNA reads TGTGCCAGCAGTTTAGTGGCTGCGGAGACCCAGTACTTC.

The rearrangement uses TRBV4-2 and TRBJ2-3; 10 nucleotides match TRBD2. The CDR3 sequence is 17 residues long. The junction had 7 bases not matched to a gene; V was cut back by 3 bases and J by 1 base. Germline CDR1 is LGHNA and CDR2 is YNFKEQ. CDR3 protein: CASSQTGTSVGTDTQYF. The CDR3 DNA is TGTGCCAGCAGCCAGACCGGGACTAGCGTTGGCACAGATACGCAGTATTTT.

V is TRBV4-2 and J is TRBJ2-1; 14 nucleotides align to TRBD2. Germline V gives CDR1 LGHNA, CDR2 YNFKEQ. The CDR3 has 16 amino acids. After removal of 0 bases from V and 6 bases from J, the junction contained 1 base not matched to a gene. The CDR3: CASSQDGLAGGNEQFF. CDR3 nucleotides: TGTGCCAGCAGCCAAGATGGACTAGCGGGAGGCAATGAGCAGTTCTTC.

This rearrangement joins TRBV27 to TRBJ2-7; possible D gene TRBD2, 6 bases. Germline loops: CDR1 MNHEY, CDR2 SMNVEV (reference sequence). V lost 1 base, J lost 2 bases, and 9 bases lay in between. The length of the CDR3 is 14 residues. The CDR3 DNA reads as TGTGCCAGCAGTTTATGGGCGGGGCCCTACGAGCAGTACTTC. Protein sequence: CASSLWAGPYEQYF.

The chain employs TRBV6-5 and TRBJ2-1; D is perhaps TRBD1 or TRBD2 (5 bases each). With 0 bases removed from V and 7 bases from J, the gap between germline ends came to 13 bases. Germline V CDR1 and CDR2: MNHEY, SVGAGI. The CDR3 contains 15 residues. CDR3 amino acids: CASSYSMGVENEQFF. In DNA, the CDR3 is TGTGCCAGCAGTTACTCGATGGGGGTTGAAAATGAGCAGTTCTTC.

The chain joins TRBV6-2 or TRBV6-3 to TRBJ1-5, with D perhaps matching TRBD1 (5 bases). The CDR3 totals 18 residues. CDR1 is MNHEY, CDR2 SVGEGT, per germline. V was shortened by 0 bases and J by 0 bases, with 15 bases between the two germline ends. The CDR3 DNA reads TGTGCCAGCAGTTACTCTAGCGGGGGTATTCGTAGCAATCAGCCCCAGCATTTT. Amino acid sequence: CASSYSSGGIRSNQPQHF.

V and J are TRBV7-9 and TRBJ1-2, with 8 bases identical to TRBD1. CDR3 length equals 17 residues. After removal of 2 bases from V and 1 base from J, the junction contained 9 bases not matched to a gene. Germline V lookup: CDR1 SEHNR, CDR2 FQNEAQ (reference sequence). The CDR3 here is CASSLSLTGDFNYGYTF. As DNA, the CDR3 is TGTGCCAGCAGCTTAAGTTTGACAGGGGATTTTAACTATGGCTACACCTTC.

This rearrangement joins TRBV18 to TRBJ2-1, with 7 bases aligning to TRBD2. CDR1 is KGHSH and CDR2 is LQKENI in the germline V gene. CDR3 length equals 17 residues. V trimming: 3 bases; J trimming: 0 bases; junction bases outside the gene matches: 8. CDR3 region: CASSPRSKRGSYNEQFF. Here the CDR3 DNA reads TGTGCCAGCTCACCCCGTTCTAAGCGGGGCTCCTACAATGAGCAGTTCTTC. Full variable domain (outside the CDR3, taken from reference TRBV18 and TRBJ2-1): NAGVMQNPRHLVRRRGQEARLRCSPMKGHSHVYWYRQLPEEGLKFMVYLQKENIIDESGMPKERFSAEFPKEGPSILRIQQVVRGDSAAYFCASSPRSKRGSYNEQFFGPGTRLTVL.

This rearrangement joins TRBV11-1 to TRBJ1-2, with D perhaps TRBD1 (5 bases). The length of the CDR3 is 12 residues. The ends were cut back, 2 bases at V and 8 bases at J, with 9 bases in the middle. Germline CDR1 reads SGHAT; CDR2 reads FQDESV (reference sequence). In nucleotides, the CDR3 is TGTGCCAGCAGCTTAAGGGGCCGCGGCTACACCTTC. Translated, it gives CASSLRGRGYTF.

V gene TRBV3-1 (or the pseudogene TRBV3-2) combines with J gene TRBJ2-2; no clear D gene. Germline V gene sequence: CDR1 LGHDT, CDR2 YNNKEL (reference sequence). The V gene lost 0 bases and the J gene lost 7 bases, with 9 bases spanning the gap. The length of the CDR3 is 14 residues. The CDR3 sequence: CASSQDGRVGELFF. The CDR3 coding sequence is TGTGCCAGCAGCCAAGATGGTAGGGTCGGGGAGCTGTTTTTT.

This chain uses TRBV28 with TRBJ2-7; D is unresolved. This CDR3 is 11 amino acids long. V dropped 7 bases and J dropped 1 base, with 5 bases sitting between them. The germline V gene encodes CDR1 MDHEN and CDR2 SYDVKM. The DNA of the CDR3 is TGTGCCAGCACCAGGTCCTACGAGCAGTACTTC. Translating it yields CASTRSYEQYF.

The CDR3 nucleotides are TGTGCCAGTAGTCACCTTCGGGGGGCTAGCAATCAGCCCCAGCATTTT. The encoded protein is CASSHLRGASNQPQHF. The chain couples TRBV19 to TRBJ1-5; D may be TRBD1 (6 bases). Germline lookup yields CDR1 LNHDA and CDR2 SQIVND (reference sequence). V lost 5 bases, J lost 0 bases, and 14 bases lay in between. The length of the CDR3 is 16 residues.

This clone occurred once. V gene TRBV2 combines with J gene TRBJ2-5; no clear D. V lost 0 bases, J lost 7 bases, and 12 bases lay in between. The length of the CDR3 is 14 residues. Germline loops: CDR1 SNHLY, CDR2 FYNNEI. The CDR3 DNA reads as TGTGCCAGCAGTGAAGCACCTTCGGTGGGGACCCAGTACTTC. It codes for CASSEAPSVGTQYF.

This sequence joins TRBV5-1 and TRBJ1-1; TRBD1 matches at 9 bases. After removal of 0 bases from V and 3 bases from J, the junction contained 6 bases not matched to a gene. From germline, CDR1 is SGHRS and CDR2 YFSETQ. The CDR3 is made up of 16 amino acids. DNA for the CDR3: TGCGCCAGCAGCTTGGTTGGGACAGGGTCCGACACTGAAGCTTTCTTT. This encodes CASSLVGTGSDTEAFF.

This chain uses TRBV7-2 with TRBJ2-1; no clear D gene. The germline CDR1 and CDR2 sequences are SGHTA and FQGNSA. The CDR3 contains 16 residues. Trimming shortened V by 5 bases and J by 0 bases, and 14 bases separated the two germline ends. Here the CDR3 DNA reads TGTGCCAGCAGCGGTACAAGCTTTAGCTCCTACAATGAGCAGTTCTTC. This sequence encodes CASSGTSFSSYNEQFF. Combining the CDR3 with reference TRBV7-2 and TRBJ2-1 gives the whole variable domain GAGVSQSPSNKVTEKGKDVELRCDPISGHTALYWYRQSLGQGLEFLIYFQGNSAPDKSGLPSDRFSAERTGGSVSTLTIQRTQQEDSAVYLCASSGTSFSSYNEQFFGPGTRLTVL.

CDR3 in amino acids: CASSYTASSGANVLTF. DNA for the CDR3: TGTGCCAGCAGTTACACGGCTAGCTCTGGGGCCAACGTCCTGACTTTC. The chain has TRBV6-5 and TRBJ2-6; D gene ambiguous. CDR3 length equals 16 residues. From germline, CDR1 is MNHEY and CDR2 SVGAGI. The V gene lost 2 bases and the J gene lost 0 bases, with 8 bases spanning the gap.

In this sample, this clone turned up once. The gene calls are TRBV11-3 and TRBJ2-3; tentatively, D is TRBD1 (6 bases). Germline CDR1 reads SGHNT; CDR2 reads YENEEA. Deletions cut 6 bases from V and 2 bases from J, with 12 bases between. The CDR3 has 14 residues. The chain's CDR3 is CASSLTGSTDTQYF. Written as DNA, the CDR3 is TGTGCCAGCAGTCTAACAGGGTCCACAGATACGCAGTATTTT.

This clone has only one observation. CDR3 sequence (DNA): TGTGCCACCAGTGGTCGGACAGGGGGTAATGAGCAGTTCTTC. Translating it yields CATSGRTGGNEQFF. V and J are TRBV24-1 and TRBJ2-1, with 10 bases matching TRBD1. Germline trimming cut 5 bases from V and 7 bases from J; bases unmatched to any gene: 4. The CDR3 consists of 14 residues. CDR1 is KGHDR, CDR2 SFDVKD, per germline.

This clone was seen once. V gene TRBV28 combines with J gene TRBJ1-3, with a possible D match to TRBD1 (5 bases). Per the germline V gene, CDR1 is MDHEN and CDR2 is SYDVKM. V was clipped by 5 bases and J by 0 bases, with 11 bases between them. The CDR3 sequence is 15 residues long. The CDR3 bases are TGTGCCAGCAGTCCCGGGACTGTCTCTGGAAACACCATATATTTT. Translated, it gives CASSPGTVSGNTIYF.

The CDR3 sequence is CASSELHRRTYEQYF. The CDR3 DNA sequence: TGTGCCAGCAGTGAACTGCACAGGCGGACCTACGAGCAGTACTTC. The V call is TRBV6-1, the J call TRBJ2-7; TRBD1 is a possible D gene (5 bases). The germline gives CDR1 MNHNS, CDR2 SASEGT. The ends were cut back, 2 bases at V and 2 bases at J, with 13 bases in the middle. CDR3 length equals 15 residues.

The chain has TRBV5-5 and TRBJ2-6; D might be TRBD2 (6 bases). This CDR3 contains 16 residues. V lost 0 bases and J 4 bases, leaving 11 bases between the germline ends. The germline V gene encodes CDR1 SGHKS and CDR2 YYEKEE (reference sequence). CDR3 in amino acids: CASSLVGGSGANVLTF. DNA for the CDR3: TGTGCCAGCAGCTTGGTTGGGGGGTCCGGGGCCAACGTCCTGACTTTC.